This T cell receptor (beta chain) came from a study of cytomegalovirus exposure and HLA in healthy donors. Findings of the study overall: Sequencing likely generated an artifact that appeared as a cluster of highly shared sequence variants. The presence/absence work took it that sequencing depth was about the same across donors. Immune exposure information comprised only CMV serostatus. The study flagged approximately 180 TCR beta chains as cytomegalovirus-associated.

The PCR had 60 Vbeta and 13 Jbeta primers. Sequencing was performed with immunoSEQ multiplex PCR; in TCRdb, only in-frame clones are kept and a portion is missing. The top ten clones hold over 2% of a sample with about 190,000 clones, roughly four fifths of them seen once. This CDR3 spans 17 amino acids. The germline V gene encodes CDR1 SGHVS and CDR2 FQNEAQ. The J segment lost 5 bases and the V segment lost 1 base, leaving 5 bases of the junction unmatched. A note on this clone: Its antigen remains unidentified.

This sequence joins TRBV7-8 and TRBJ2-3; TRBD2 aligns across 14 bases. The sequenced sample was PBMCs. This TCR was recovered from a woman under 40 in good health and CMV-seropositive. CDR3 amino acids: CASSLVGTSGSGDTQYF. CDR3 DNA sequence: TGTGCCAGCAGCTTAGTCGGGACTAGCGGGAGCGGAGATACGCAGTATTTT.